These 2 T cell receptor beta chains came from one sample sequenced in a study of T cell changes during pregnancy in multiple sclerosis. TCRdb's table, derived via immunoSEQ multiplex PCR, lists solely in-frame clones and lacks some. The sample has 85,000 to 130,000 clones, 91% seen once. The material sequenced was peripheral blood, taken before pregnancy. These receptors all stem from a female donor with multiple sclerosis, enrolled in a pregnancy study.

For the CDR3, the DNA is TGCAGCGTTCAGGGTCCCTTTGAAGCTTTCTTT. The encoded protein is CSVQGPFEAFF. V gene TRBV29-1 combines with J gene TRBJ1-1, with a weak D call TRBD1 (5 bases). V was cut by 5 bases and J by 7 bases, with 11 bases left in between. Germline-derived CDR1 and CDR2 are SQVTM and ANQGSEA. This CDR3 has 11 residues. Full variable domain (outside the CDR3, taken from reference TRBV29-1 and TRBJ1-1): SAVISQKPSRDICQRGTSLTIQCQVDSQVTMMFWYRQQPGQSLTLIATANQGSEATYESGFVIDKFPISRPNLTFSTLTVSNMSPEDSSIYLCSVQGPFEAFFGQGTRLTVV.

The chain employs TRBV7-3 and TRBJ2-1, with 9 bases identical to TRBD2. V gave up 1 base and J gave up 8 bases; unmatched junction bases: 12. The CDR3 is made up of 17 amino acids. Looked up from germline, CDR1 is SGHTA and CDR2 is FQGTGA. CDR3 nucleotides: TGTGCCAGCAGCTTAAGGGGTGGTAGCGGGGGCATCGATGAGCAGTTCTTC. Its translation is CASSLRGGSGGIDEQFF.